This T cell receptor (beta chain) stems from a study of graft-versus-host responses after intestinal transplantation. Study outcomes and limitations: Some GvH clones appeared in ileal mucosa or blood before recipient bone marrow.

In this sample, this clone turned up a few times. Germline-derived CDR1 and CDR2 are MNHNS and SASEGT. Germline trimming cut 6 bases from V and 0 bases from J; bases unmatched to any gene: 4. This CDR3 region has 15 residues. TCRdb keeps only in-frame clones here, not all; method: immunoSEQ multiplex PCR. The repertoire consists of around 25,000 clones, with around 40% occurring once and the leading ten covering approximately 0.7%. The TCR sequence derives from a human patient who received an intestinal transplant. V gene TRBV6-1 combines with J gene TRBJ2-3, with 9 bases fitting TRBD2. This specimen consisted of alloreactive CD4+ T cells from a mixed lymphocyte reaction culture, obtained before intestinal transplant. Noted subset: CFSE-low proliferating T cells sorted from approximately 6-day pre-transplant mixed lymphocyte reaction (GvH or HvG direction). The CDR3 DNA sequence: TGTGCCAGCAGGCATAGCGGGAGAAGCACAGATACGCAGTATTTT. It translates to CASRHSGRSTDTQYF.